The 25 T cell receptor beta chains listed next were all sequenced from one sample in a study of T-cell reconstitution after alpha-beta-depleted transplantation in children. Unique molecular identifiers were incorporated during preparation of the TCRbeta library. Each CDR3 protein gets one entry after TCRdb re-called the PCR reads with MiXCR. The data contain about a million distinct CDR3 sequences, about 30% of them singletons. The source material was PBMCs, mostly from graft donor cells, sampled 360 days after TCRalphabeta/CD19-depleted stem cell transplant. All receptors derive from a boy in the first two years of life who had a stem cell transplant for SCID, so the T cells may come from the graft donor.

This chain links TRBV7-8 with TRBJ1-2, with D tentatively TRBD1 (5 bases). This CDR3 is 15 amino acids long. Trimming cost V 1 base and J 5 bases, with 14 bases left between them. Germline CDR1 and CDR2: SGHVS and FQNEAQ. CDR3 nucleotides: TGTGCCAGCAGCTTAGACCAGGGAGGCGGTTATGGCTACACCTTC. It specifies CASSLDQGGGYGYTF.

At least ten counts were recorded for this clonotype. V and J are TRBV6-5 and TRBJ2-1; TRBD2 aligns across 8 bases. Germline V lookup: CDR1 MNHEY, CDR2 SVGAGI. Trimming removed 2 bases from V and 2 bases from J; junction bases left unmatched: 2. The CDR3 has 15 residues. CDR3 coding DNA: TGTGCCAGCAGTTACCGGCGGGGGGCCTACAATGAGCAGTTCTTC. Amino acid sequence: CASSYRRGAYNEQFF.

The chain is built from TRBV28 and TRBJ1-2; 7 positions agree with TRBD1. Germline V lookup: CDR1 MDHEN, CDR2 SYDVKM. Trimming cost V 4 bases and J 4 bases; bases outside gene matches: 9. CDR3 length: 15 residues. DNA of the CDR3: TGTGCCAGCAGTTCCGAAAGGGACAGACTCTATGGCTACACCTTC. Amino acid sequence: CASSSERDRLYGYTF.

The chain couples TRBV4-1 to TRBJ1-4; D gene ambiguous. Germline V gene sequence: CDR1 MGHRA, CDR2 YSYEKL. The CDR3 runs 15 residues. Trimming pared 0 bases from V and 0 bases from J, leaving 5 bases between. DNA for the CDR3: TGCGCCAGCAGCCAAGAATCGGCAACTAATGAAAAACTGTTTTTT. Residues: CASSQESATNEKLFF.

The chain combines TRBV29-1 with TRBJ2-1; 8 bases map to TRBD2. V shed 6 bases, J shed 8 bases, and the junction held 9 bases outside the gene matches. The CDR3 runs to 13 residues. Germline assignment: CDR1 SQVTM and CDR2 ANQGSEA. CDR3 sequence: CSVRRGEGYEQFF. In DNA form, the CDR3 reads TGCAGCGTACGGCGGGGGGAAGGGTATGAGCAGTTCTTC.

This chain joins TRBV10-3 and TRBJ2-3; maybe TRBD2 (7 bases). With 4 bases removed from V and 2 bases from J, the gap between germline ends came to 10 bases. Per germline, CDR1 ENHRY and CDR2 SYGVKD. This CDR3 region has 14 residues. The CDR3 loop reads CAISGGGPTDTQYF. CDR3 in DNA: TGTGCCATCAGTGGCGGGGGCCCCACAGATACGCAGTATTTT.

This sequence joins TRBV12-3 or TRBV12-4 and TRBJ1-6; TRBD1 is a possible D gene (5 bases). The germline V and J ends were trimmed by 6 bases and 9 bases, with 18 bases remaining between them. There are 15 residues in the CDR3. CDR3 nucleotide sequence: TGTGCCAGCAGCCTCGCCGCGGTTGGGGGTTCACCCCTCCACTTT. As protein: CASSLAAVGGSPLHF.

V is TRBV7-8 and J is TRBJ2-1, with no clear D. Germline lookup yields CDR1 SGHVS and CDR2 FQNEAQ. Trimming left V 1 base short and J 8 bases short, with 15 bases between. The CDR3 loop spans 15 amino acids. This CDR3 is CASSLDLPAVHEQFF. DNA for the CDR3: TGTGCCAGCAGCTTAGACCTCCCCGCTGTCCATGAGCAGTTCTTC.

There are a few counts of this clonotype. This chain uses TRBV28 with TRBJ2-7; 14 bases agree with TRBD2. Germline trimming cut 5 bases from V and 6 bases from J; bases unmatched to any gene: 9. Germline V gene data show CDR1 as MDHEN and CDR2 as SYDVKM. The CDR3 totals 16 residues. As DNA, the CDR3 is TGTGCCAGCAGTGCCCTGACTAGCGGGGGGGCCGTCGAGCAGTACTTC. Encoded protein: CASSALTSGGAVEQYF.

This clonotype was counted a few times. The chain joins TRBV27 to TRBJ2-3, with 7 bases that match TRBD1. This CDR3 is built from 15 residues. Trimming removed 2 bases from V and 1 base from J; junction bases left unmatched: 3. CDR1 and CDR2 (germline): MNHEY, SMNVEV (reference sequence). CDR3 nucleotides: TGTGCCAGCAGTTTAGAGGGGGCCCGCACAGATACGCAGTATTTT. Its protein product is CASSLEGARTDTQYF.

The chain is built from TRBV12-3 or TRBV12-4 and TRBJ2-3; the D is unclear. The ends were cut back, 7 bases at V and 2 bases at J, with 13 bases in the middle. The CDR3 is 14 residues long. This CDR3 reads CASNPMGPTDTQYF. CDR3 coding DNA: TGTGCCAGCAATCCGATGGGCCCCACAGATACGCAGTATTTT.

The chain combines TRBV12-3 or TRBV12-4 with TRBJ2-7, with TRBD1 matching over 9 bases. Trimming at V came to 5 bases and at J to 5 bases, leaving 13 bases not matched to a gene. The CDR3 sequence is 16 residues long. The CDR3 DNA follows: TGTGCCAGCAGTACTCCCCCCCCGGGACAGGGAAACGAGCAGTACTTC. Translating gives CASSTPPPGQGNEQYF.

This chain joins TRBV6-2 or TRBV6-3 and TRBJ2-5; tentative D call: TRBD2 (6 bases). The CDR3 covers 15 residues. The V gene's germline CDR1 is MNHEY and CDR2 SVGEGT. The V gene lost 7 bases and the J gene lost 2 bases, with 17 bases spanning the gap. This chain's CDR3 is CASMGGSAPQETQYF. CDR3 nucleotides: TGTGCCAGCATGGGGGGATCGGCCCCTCAAGAGACCCAGTACTTC.

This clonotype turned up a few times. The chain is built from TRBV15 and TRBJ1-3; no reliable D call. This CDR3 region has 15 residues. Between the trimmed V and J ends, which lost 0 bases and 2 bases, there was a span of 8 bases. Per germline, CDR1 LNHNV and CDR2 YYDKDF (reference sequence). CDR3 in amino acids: CATSRDVGPGNTIYF. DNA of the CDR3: TGTGCCACCAGCAGAGATGTCGGGCCTGGAAACACCATATATTTT.

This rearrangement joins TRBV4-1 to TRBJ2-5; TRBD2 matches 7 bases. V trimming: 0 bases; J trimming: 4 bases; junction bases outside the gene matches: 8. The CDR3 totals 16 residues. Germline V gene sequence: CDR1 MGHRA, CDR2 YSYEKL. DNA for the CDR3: TGCGCCAGCAGCCAAGAATTGGGGGGGACCCGAGAGACCCAGTACTTC. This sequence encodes CASSQELGGTRETQYF.

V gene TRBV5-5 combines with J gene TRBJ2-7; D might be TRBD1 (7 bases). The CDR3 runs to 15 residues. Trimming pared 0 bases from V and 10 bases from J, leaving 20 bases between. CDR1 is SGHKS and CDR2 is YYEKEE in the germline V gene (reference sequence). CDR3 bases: TGTGCCAGCAGCTTGGGTGGCCAGGGGGGCTGGAACCAGTACTTC. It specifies CASSLGGQGGWNQYF.

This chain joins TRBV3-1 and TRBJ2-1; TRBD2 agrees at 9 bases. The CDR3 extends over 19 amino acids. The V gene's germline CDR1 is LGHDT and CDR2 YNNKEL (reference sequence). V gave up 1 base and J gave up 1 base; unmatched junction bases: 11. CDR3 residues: CASSQGRLSSGVSYNEQFF. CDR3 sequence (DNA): TGTGCCAGCAGCCAAGGCCGCCTCTCTAGCGGGGTATCCTACAATGAGCAGTTCTTC.

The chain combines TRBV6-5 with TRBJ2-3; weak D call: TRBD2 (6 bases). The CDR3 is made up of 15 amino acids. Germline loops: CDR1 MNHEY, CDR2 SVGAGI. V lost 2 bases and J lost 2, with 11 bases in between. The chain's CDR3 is CASSYVAGNTDTQYF. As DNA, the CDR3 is TGTGCCAGCAGTTACGTGGCGGGGAACACAGATACGCAGTATTTT.

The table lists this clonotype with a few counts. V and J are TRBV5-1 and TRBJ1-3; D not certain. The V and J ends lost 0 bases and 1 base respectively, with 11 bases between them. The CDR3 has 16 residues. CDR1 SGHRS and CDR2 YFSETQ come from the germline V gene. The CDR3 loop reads CASSLAKVTSGNTIYF. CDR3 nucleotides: TGCGCCAGCAGCTTGGCCAAAGTGACATCTGGAAACACCATATATTTT. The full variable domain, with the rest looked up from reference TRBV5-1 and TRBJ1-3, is KAGVTQTPRYLIKTRGQQVTLSCSPISGHRSVSWYQQTPGQGLQFLFEYFSETQRNKGNFPGRFSGRQFSNSRSEMNVSTLELGDSALYLCASSLAKVTSGNTIYFGEGSWLTVV.

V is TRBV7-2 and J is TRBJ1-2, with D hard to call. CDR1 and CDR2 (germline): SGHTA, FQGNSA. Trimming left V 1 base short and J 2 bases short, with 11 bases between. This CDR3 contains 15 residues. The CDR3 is CASSLVPGSNYGYTF. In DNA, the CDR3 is TGTGCCAGCAGCTTAGTTCCGGGTTCGAACTATGGCTACACCTTC. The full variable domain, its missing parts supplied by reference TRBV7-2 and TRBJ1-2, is GAGVSQSPSNKVTEKGKDVELRCDPISGHTALYWYRQSLGQGLEFLIYFQGNSAPDKSGLPSDRFSAERTGGSVSTLTIQRTQQEDSAVYLCASSLVPGSNYGYTFGSGTRLTVV.

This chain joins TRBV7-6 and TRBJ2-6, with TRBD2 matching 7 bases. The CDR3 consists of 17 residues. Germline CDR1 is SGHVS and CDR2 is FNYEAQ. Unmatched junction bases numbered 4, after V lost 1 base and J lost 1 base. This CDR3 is CASSLGTRLSGANVLTF. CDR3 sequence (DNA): TGTGCCAGCAGCTTAGGGACTAGGCTTTCTGGGGCCAACGTCCTGACTTTC. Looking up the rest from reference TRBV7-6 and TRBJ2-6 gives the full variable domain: GAGVSQSPRYKVTKRGQDVALRCDPISGHVSLYWYRQALGQGPEFLTYFNYEAQQDKSGLPNDRFSAERPEGSISTLTIQRTEQRDSAMYRCASSLGTRLSGANVLTFGAGSRLTVL.

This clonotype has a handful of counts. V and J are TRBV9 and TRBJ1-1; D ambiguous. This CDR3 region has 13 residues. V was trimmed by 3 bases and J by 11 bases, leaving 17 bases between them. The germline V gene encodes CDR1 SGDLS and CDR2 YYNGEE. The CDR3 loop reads CASSGTPPSAAFF. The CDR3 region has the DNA TGTGCCAGCAGCGGTACCCCTCCATCTGCCGCTTTCTTT.

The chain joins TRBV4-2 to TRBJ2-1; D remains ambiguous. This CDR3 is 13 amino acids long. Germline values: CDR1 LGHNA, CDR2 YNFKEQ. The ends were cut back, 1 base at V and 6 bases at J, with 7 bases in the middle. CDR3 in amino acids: CASSQGPINEQFF. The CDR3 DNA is TGTGCCAGCAGCCAAGGGCCGATCAATGAGCAGTTCTTC.

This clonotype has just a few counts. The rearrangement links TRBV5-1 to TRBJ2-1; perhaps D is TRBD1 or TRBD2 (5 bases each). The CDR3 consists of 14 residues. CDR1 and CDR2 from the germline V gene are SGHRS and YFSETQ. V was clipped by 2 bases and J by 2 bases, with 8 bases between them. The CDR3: CASSFGAPYNEQFF. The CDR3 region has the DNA TGCGCCAGCAGCTTCGGGGCCCCCTACAATGAGCAGTTCTTC.

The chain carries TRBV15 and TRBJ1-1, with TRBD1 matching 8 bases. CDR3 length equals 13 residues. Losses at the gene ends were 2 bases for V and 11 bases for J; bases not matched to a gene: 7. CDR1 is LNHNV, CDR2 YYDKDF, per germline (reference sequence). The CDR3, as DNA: TGTGCCACCAGCAGAAACACAGGGGGGGTGGCTTTCTTT. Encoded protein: CATSRNTGGVAFF.